In this sample, the clone carrying this T cell receptor beta chain turned up many times. The observed sequence ends 3 residues before the CDR3 terminus, with the missing tail filled in from the germline J gene. Germline V gives CDR1 SGHVS, CDR2 FQNEAQ. V lost 8 bases to trimming and J lost 0 bases; unmatched junction nucleotides: 12. The length of the CDR3 is 17 residues. The data belong to a study of T cell clonality in common variable immunodeficiency. Assay used: immunoSEQ multiplex PCR; TCRdb lists only in-frame clones, some missing. The sample has fewer than 55,000 clones, none seen only once; the top ten hold 2% to 2.5%. Patients and controls were mostly of Caucasian heritage.

The sequenced material came from peripheral blood mononuclear cells. This receptor was obtained from a person between 18 and 75 years old in good health. The gene calls are TRBV7-8 and TRBJ2-2; the match to TRBD1 covers 7 bases. The sequenced part of the CDR3 DNA is TGTGCCAGCCCCATGTCCGAGACAGGGACGAACACCGGGGAG. This sequence encodes CASPMSETGTNTGE. The full CDR3 reads CASPMSETGTNTGELFF.